The subject of this entry is one TCR beta chain. Its cognate antigen is unknown. It is likely a read error, because the conserved phenylalanine at the end of the CDR3 is missing. The ends lost 0 bases at V and 9 bases at J; junction bases unmatched: 14. Germline loops: CDR1 SEHNR, CDR2 FQNEAQ (reference sequence). The CDR3 length is 17 residues. The data derive from a study of molecular identifiers for immune sequencing clone quantification. Overall study findings and caveats: In naive cells, clones above 20 RNA copies held under 1% of molecules, whereas in effector cells they held over 98%.

Libraries from naive CD8 cells were generated from approximately 20,000 to 980,000 sorted cells (with 10%, 30% or 50% RNA). Sorting isolated naive CD8 T cells as CD8+CD4-CCR7+CD45RA+ events. Methods described previously were used for bulk TCR libraries, and listed TCR primers were applied. TCRdb ran MiXCR on the PCR reads and lists one entry per CDR3 protein. The table lists some 65,000 distinct CDR3 sequences, around a sixth of them singletons. The specimen sequenced was naive CD8+ T cells from blood, with Jurkat cell RNA spiked in. Documented subset: FACS-sorted CD8+CD4-CCR7+CD45RA+ naive T cells. This receptor was taken from a human donor in good health. Some libraries in this study had Jurkat cell RNA spiked in. The rearrangement uses TRBV7-9 and TRBJ2-1; 7 bases are a match to TRBD2. CDR3 protein: CASSLAVVAGDISEQFS. The CDR3 coding sequence is TGTGCCAGCAGCTTAGCGGTGGTGGCGGGAGATATCAGTGAGCAGTTCTCC.